This section outlines one TCR beta chain sequence together with its context. A read error may explain this, as a much larger clone is one base away. TCRdb fed the PCR reads into MiXCR, producing one record per CDR3 protein. This sample has more than 85,000 distinct CDR3 sequences, with 51% found just once. This sample is part of a study of CDR3 diversity in severe acne. V trimming: 0 bases; J trimming: 7 bases; junction bases outside the gene matches: 13. There are 17 residues in the CDR3. CDR1 and CDR2 (germline): SGHRS, YFSETQ. This sequence was found in a male donor with acne. V and J are TRBV5-1 and TRBJ2-3; TRBD2 matches at 8 bases. Sequenced sample: blood. This CDR3 is CASSLAGGAGAQNTQYF. The CDR3 DNA reads as TGCGCCAGCAGCTTGGCGGGGGGGGCAGGGGCACAGAATACGCAGTATTTT.